This paragraph covers one TCR beta chain sequence. A few counts support this clone. Its antigen is unknown. No base quality values were provided; no much bigger clone lies one nucleotide off. The data derive from a study of beta chain features in type 1 diabetes (dated by TCRdb to 2016 to 2019). A note on the overall study: Mean age, gender distribution, total cell number and subset yield were not different between patients and healthy donors. A total of roughly 100,000,000 sorted cells were examined across all samples, and the number of cells per subset was strongly correlated with RNA yield. In the study, TCRB repertoires of sorted circulating CD4+ T cell subsets from recently diagnosed type 1 diabetes patients were compared with those of matched healthy donors. Regulatory and stem cell-like memory subsets were obtained from only 8 patients and roughly 8 healthy donors, while naive and central memory subsets were obtained from all 30 or so donors. The full study reports these points: Fewer insertions and more nucleotide deletions at VDJ recombination sites were observed in patients with type 1 diabetes, implying thymic rearrangement abnormalities. PCR might favor shorter templates, but patient and control samples were amplified and corrected together, so any skew would affect both groups equally. A moderate but significant shortening of TCRB CDR3 length was observed in type 1 diabetes patients in all four CD4+ subsets. Because cDNA was sequenced instead of genomic DNA, activated cells with high expression could be over-represented, although the groups did not differ in activation or CD3 levels. The naive, central memory and regulatory TCRB repertoires appeared to resemble one another more closely among patients than among healthy donors. Because small numbers of individuals were included in the HLA sub-analyses, any influence of HLA type on TCRB rearrangement was left unresolved.

The High Capacity cDNA Reverse Transcription Kit was used to reverse transcribe all of the isolated RNA, meaning that expressed TCRB transcripts were what got sequenced. Deep immunoSEQ sequencing was applied to naive, central memory and regulatory T cell samples, giving an average of roughly 3.5 million total reads per sample. Sorted cells were lysed in RLT buffer and RNA was extracted with DNase-treated RNeasy Micro or Mini kits, depending on cell number. Each cell subset was processed on its own to prevent cross-contamination, while patient and healthy donor samples were processed together. The immunoSEQ multiplex PCR was used to amplify TCRB sequences from cDNA, yielding 87-bp fragments that span the CDR3 region. Amplicons were sequenced on the Illumina HiSeq platform. On the study's bioinformatics: Synthetic template baselines were used to correct PCR bias computationally, reads within Hamming distance 2 were collapsed, and singletons that could not be merged were discarded. Reads were aligned to IMGT to assign V, D and J genes, CDR3 length, and insertions or deletions at six rearrangement sites. Within each subset, clonotype counts were normalized to the number of sorted cells before true diversity and Gini coefficients were calculated with the tcR R package. Repertoire sharing was quantified using the overlap coefficient calculated on TCRB nucleotide sequences. Out-of-frame TCRB sequences from naive cells were analyzed as a proxy for the pre-selection repertoire. TCRdb provides this immuneACCESS table in a form limited to in-frame rearrangements. Some clones are lacking; in checked studies, under half of them reflect an unresolved V gene, and why the rest are absent is not known. V and J calls plus clone size are reproduced from that table; the DNA served to infer D and trimming. The sample has approximately 260,000 clones on record, approximately 25% of them singletons. The ten largest clones add up to around 0.013% of the sample.

CDR1 and CDR2 were assigned from the germline V gene as MGHDK and SYGVNS. Taken from cysteine to phenylalanine, the CDR3 has 15 residues. The entry retains the CDR3 DNA only, 45 bases that are in frame from base 1. V loses 6 bases of germline sequence and J loses 7 bases, and the interval between the two ends is 19 bases. From each donor, a single peripheral blood sample of around 0.12 L on average was drawn into heparinised tubes. Naive, central memory, regulatory and stem cell-like memory CD4+ T cells were sorted on a BD FACSAria II using a panel including CD45RO, CCR7, CD25, CD127, CD95 and CD27. Every sorted population had a purity above 98%. PBMCs were isolated right away by Lymphoprep density gradient centrifugation and were stained directly, without culture. So that batch effects would be minimized, each experiment stained and sorted samples in pairs, pairing one healthy donor with one patient.

The receptor was derived from a woman aged 25 to 39 with type 1 diabetes. Sequencing used naive CD4+ T cells from blood. Explained via the paper, the cell subset or site label denotes: true naive CD4+ T cells. The chain is made from TRBV25-1 and TRBJ2-1; the D gene is perhaps TRBD1, from 6 matching bases. CDR3 loop: CASSQRDIEENEQFF. The DNA is as follows: TGTGCCAGCAGCCAAAGGGACATTGAGGAGAATGAGCAGTTCTTC.